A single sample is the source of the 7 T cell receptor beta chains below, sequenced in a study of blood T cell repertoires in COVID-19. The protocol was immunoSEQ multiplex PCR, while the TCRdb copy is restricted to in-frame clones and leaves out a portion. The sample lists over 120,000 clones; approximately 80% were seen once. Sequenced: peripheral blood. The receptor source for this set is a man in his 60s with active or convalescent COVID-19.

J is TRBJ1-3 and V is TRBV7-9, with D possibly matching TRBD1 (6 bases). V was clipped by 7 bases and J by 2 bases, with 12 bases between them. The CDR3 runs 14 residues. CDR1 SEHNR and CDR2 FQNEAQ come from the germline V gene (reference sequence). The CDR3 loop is CASTKTGTGNTIYF. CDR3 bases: TGTGCCAGCACCAAAACAGGGACTGGAAACACCATATATTTT.

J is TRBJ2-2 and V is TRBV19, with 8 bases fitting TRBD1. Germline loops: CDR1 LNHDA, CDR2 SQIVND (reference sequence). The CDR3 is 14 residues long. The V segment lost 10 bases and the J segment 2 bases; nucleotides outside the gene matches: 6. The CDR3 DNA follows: TGTGCCACCACAGGGGGGACCAACACCGGGGAGCTGTTTTTT. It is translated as CATTGGTNTGELFF.

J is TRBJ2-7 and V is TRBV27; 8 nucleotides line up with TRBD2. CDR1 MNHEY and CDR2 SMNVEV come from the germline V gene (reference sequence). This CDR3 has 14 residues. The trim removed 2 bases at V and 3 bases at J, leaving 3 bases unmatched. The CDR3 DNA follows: TGTGCCAGCAGTTTAGGGACTAGGGGCTACGAGCAGTACGTC. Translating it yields CASSLGTRGYEQYV.

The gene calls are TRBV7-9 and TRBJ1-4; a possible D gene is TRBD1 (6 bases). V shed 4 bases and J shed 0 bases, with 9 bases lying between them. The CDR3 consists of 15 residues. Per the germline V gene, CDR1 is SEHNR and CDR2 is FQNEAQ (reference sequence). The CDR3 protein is CASSSQGTTNEKLFF. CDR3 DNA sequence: TGTGCCAGCAGCTCCCAGGGGACAACTAATGAAAAACTGTTTTTT.

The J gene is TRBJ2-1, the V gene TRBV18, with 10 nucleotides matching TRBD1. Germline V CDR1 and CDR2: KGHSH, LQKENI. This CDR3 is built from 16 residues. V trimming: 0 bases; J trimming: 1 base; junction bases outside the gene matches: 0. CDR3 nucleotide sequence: TGTGCCAGCTCACCACCGGGACAGGGGTCCTACAATGAGCAGTTCTTC. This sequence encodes CASSPPGQGSYNEQFF.

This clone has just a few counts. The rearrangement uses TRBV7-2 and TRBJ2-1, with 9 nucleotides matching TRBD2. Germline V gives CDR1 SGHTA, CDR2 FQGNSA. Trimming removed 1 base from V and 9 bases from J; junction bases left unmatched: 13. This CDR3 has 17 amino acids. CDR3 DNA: TGTGCCAGCAGCTTAGTTTCCGGCGGGAGGGCCTGGGGTGAGCAGTTCTTC. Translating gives CASSLVSGGRAWGEQFF.

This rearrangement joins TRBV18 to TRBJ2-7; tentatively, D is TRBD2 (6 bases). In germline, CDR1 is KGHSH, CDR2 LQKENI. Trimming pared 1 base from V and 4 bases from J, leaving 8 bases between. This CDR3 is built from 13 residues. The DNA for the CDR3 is TGTGCCAGCTCACCACGGAGGGATTACGAGCAGTACTTC. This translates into CASSPRRDYEQYF.